The 21 T cell receptor beta chains below come from one sample, sequenced in a study of T cells in Graves' hyperthyroidism and ophthalmopathy. The TCR beta CDR3 regions underwent amplification using RNA transcripts as the source. Carried out on the TCR CDR3, a first-round RT-PCR used the HTBI primer set. From the multiplex PCR reads, TCRdb called clonotypes with MiXCR, one entry per CDR3 protein. The top ten clones hold around 9.3% of a sample with hundreds of thousands of distinct CDR3 sequences, 35% to 45% of them seen once. Sequencing input: blood. The receptors shown here come from a man aged 18 to 30 with Graves' hyperthyroidism.

This chain connects TRBV7-2 to TRBJ2-7, with 13 bases matching TRBD2. The germline V gene encodes CDR1 SGHTA and CDR2 FQGNSA. The CDR3 has 15 residues. V was clipped by 4 bases and J by 7 bases; unmatched bases: 7. CDR3 in amino acids: CASSSGLAGMGEQYF. CDR3 in DNA: TGTGCCAGCAGCTCGGGACTAGCGGGAATGGGTGAGCAGTACTTC.

This clonotype occurred a few times. The V call is TRBV9, the J call TRBJ1-2; TRBD1 might be the D (5 bases). CDR1 and CDR2 (germline): SGDLS, YYNGEE. The CDR3 totals 15 residues. The V gene lost 3 bases and the J gene lost 8 bases, with 20 bases spanning the gap. CDR3 coding DNA: TGTGCCAGCAGCGCATCCGGGACGGAGGTCTGGGGCTACACCTTC. Its translation is CASSASGTEVWGYTF.

V is TRBV29-1 and J is TRBJ2-5; tentatively, D is TRBD2 (6 bases). The CDR3 runs 12 residues. CDR1 and CDR2 (germline): SQVTM, ANQGSEA. V lost 8 bases and J lost 5, with 15 bases in between. The CDR3 nucleotides read TGCAGCTTGGTACCAGGAGGGGAGACCCAGTACTTC. It encodes CSLVPGGETQYF.

V is TRBV7-3 and J is TRBJ2-5; TRBD1 or TRBD2 may be the D gene (6 bases each). From germline, CDR1 is SGHTA and CDR2 FQGTGA. The V gene lost 5 bases and the J gene lost 1 base, with 17 bases spanning the gap. CDR3 length equals 16 residues. The chain's CDR3 is CASSKEGGAGQETQYF. The CDR3 bases are TGTGCCAGCAGCAAAGAGGGGGGCGCGGGCCAAGAGACCCAGTACTTC.

The gene calls are TRBV25-1 and TRBJ1-2; 7 nucleotides match TRBD1. The CDR3 is made up of 15 amino acids. Germline V gives CDR1 MGHDK, CDR2 SYGVNS. J lost 4 bases, V lost 6 bases, and 11 bases had no gene match. The CDR3 region has the DNA TGTGCCAGCAGCGTGACAGAACAGGGGCCCTATGGCTACACCTTC. Its protein is CASSVTEQGPYGYTF.

V is TRBV6-5 and J is TRBJ1-1; TRBD1 might be the D (5 bases). Germline V gene data show CDR1 as MNHEY and CDR2 as SVGAGI. Trimming removed 10 bases at V and 0 bases at J, with 12 bases between. The CDR3 sequence is 13 residues long. The DNA of the CDR3 is TGTGCCACCTTAGACAGCCTGAACACTGAAGCTTTCTTT. Protein product: CATLDSLNTEAFF.

Of note for this clonotype: This may be a read error: a much more frequent sequence differs by one nucleotide. The chain carries TRBV7-9 and TRBJ2-5; no clear D gene. Germline V lookup: CDR1 SEHNR, CDR2 FQNEAQ (reference sequence). The CDR3 totals 11 residues. V dropped 6 bases and J dropped 7 bases, with 9 bases sitting between them. The CDR3 sequence is CASSYPGTQYF. For the CDR3, the DNA is TGTGCCAGCAGTTACCCCGGGACCCAGTACTTC.

The chain is built from TRBV19 and TRBJ1-5; possibly TRBD1 for D (6 bases). Germline V gene sequence: CDR1 LNHDA, CDR2 SQIVND (reference sequence). The CDR3 extends over 11 amino acids. Trimming left V 4 bases short and J 11 bases short, with 9 bases between. CDR3 bases: TGTGCCAGTAGTACACGACAGGCCCAGCATTTT. Translated: CASSTRQAQHF.

This clonotype was recorded a few times. The chain employs TRBV6-5 and TRBJ1-2, with TRBD1 identical over 8 bases. The ends lost 2 bases at V and 7 bases at J; junction bases unmatched: 3. Germline V gene data show CDR1 as MNHEY and CDR2 as SVGAGI. The CDR3 contains 13 residues. CDR3: CASSYDGQGGYTF. CDR3 DNA: TGTGCCAGCAGTTACGACGGACAGGGTGGCTACACCTTC.

This clonotype was picked up a small number of times. The chain couples TRBV7-2 to TRBJ2-7; 8 nucleotides line up with TRBD1. The germline gives CDR1 SGHTA, CDR2 FQGNSA. With 2 bases clipped from V and 5 bases from J, the junction kept 8 bases outside the gene matches. CDR3 length equals 15 residues. The CDR3 nucleotides are TGTGCCAGCAGCTTAACCGGGACAGGTTACAACGAGCAGTACTTC. It specifies CASSLTGTGYNEQYF.

This clonotype has ten or more counts. The rearrangement uses TRBV29-1 and TRBJ1-1; D is unresolved. Trimming removed 6 bases at V and 0 bases at J, with 14 bases between. CDR1 and CDR2 (germline): SQVTM, ANQGSEA. CDR3 length: 14 residues. CDR3 nucleotide sequence: TGCAGCGTCCATGCCGGGGTCATGAACACTGAAGCTTTCTTT. Its translation: CSVHAGVMNTEAFF.

This clonotype was observed many times. The V call is TRBV9, the J call TRBJ1-6, with D maybe TRBD1 (5 bases). Trimming shortened V by 3 bases and J by 0 bases, and 7 bases separated the two germline ends. Germline loops: CDR1 SGDLS, CDR2 YYNGEE. This CDR3 comprises 15 residues. The CDR3 DNA is TGTGCCAGCAGCGCAGGGCTCTCCTATAATTCACCCCTCCACTTT. Translated: CASSAGLSYNSPLHF.

This clonotype was observed at least ten times. The V and J genes are TRBV29-1 and TRBJ1-1; D is unresolved. CDR1 and CDR2 from the germline V gene are SQVTM and ANQGSEA. The CDR3 is 12 residues long. V lost 0 bases to trimming and J lost 5 bases, with 7 bases between them. In DNA form, the CDR3 reads TGCAGCGTTGAAGAAGCGGAAACTGAAGCTTTCTTT. This encodes CSVEEAETEAFF.

A remark on this clonotype: The junction differs from germline at one of its ends, possibly a read error. The CDR3 loop reads CASSQGGIAAGELFF. For the CDR3, the DNA is TGCGCCAGCAGCCAAGGTGGCATCGCGGCCGGGGAGCTGTTTTTT. This chain uses TRBV11-2 with TRBJ2-2; D remains unclear. This CDR3 is built from 15 residues. In germline, CDR1 is SGHAT, CDR2 FQNNGV.

This clonotype has at least ten counts. The rearrangement joins TRBV25-1 to TRBJ1-2; 10 positions agree with TRBD1. The junction had 2 bases not matched to a gene; V was cut back by 3 bases and J by 4 bases. Germline CDR1 reads MGHDK; CDR2 reads SYGVNS. This CDR3 is 14 amino acids long. Here the CDR3 DNA reads TGTGCCAGCAGTGAGGGGACAGGGGCCTATGGCTACACCTTC. Translation: CASSEGTGAYGYTF.

The chain links TRBV28 to TRBJ1-5; TRBD1 aligns across 10 bases. Germline V CDR1 and CDR2: MDHEN, SYDVKM. The CDR3 sequence is 14 residues long. The V and J ends lost 6 bases and 5 bases, in that order; junction bases with no gene match: 4. The CDR3 region has the DNA TGTGCCAGCAGGGGTGGGACAGGGGATCAGCCCCAGCATTTT. Protein: CASRGGTGDQPQHF. Full variable domain (missing parts from reference TRBV28 and TRBJ1-5): DVKVTQSSRYLVKRTGEKVFLECVQDMDHENMFWYRQDPGLGLRLIYFSYDVKMKEKGDIPEGYSVSREKKERFSLILESASTNQTSMYLCASRGGTGDQPQHFGDGTRLSIL.

This clonotype was detected ten times or more. This sequence joins TRBV19 and TRBJ1-4; D possibly corresponds to TRBD1 (5 bases). This CDR3 comprises 12 residues. V was trimmed by 5 bases and J by 14 bases, leaving 15 bases between them. Germline CDR1 LNHDA, CDR2 SQIVND (reference sequence). Here the CDR3 reads CASSPTRGLLFF. The CDR3 coding sequence is TGTGCCAGTAGTCCCACGCGGGGCCTTCTGTTTTTT. Combining the CDR3 with reference TRBV19 and TRBJ1-4 gives the whole variable domain DGGITQSPKYLFRKEGQNVTLSCEQNLNHDAMYWYRQDPGQGLRLIYYSQIVNDFQKGDIAEGYSVSREKKESFPLTVTSAQKNPTAFYLCASSPTRGLLFFGSGTQLSVL.

This clonotype appeared a few times. J is TRBJ1-5 and V is TRBV6-6; 9 nucleotides agree with TRBD1. CDR3 length equals 14 residues. In germline, CDR1 is MNHNY, CDR2 SVGAGI (reference sequence). V trimming: 5 bases; J trimming: 5 bases; junction bases outside the gene matches: 4. CDR3 region: CASSEGQGHQPQHF. In DNA, the CDR3 is TGTGCCAGCAGTGAAGGACAGGGGCATCAGCCCCAGCATTTT.

This clonotype was recorded at least ten times. The rearrangement uses TRBV29-1 and TRBJ1-1; 7 bases fit TRBD1. The CDR3 is 15 residues long. Germline CDR1 SQVTM, CDR2 ANQGSEA. Losses at the gene ends were 3 bases for V and 1 base for J; bases not matched to a gene: 8. CDR3 DNA: TGCAGCGTTGACCCAGTACAGGGGAAGAACACTGAAGCTTTCTTT. It translates to CSVDPVQGKNTEAFF.

This clonotype came up once. A single base separates this from a much larger clone, so it may be a read error. This is likely a read error, given that the CDR3 carries no conserved phenylalanine or tryptophan at its end. This sequence joins TRBV20-1 and TRBJ1-6; 8 nucleotides align to TRBD1. The trim removed 1 base at V and 10 bases at J, leaving 3 bases unmatched. The germline gives CDR1 DFQATT, CDR2 SNEGSKA (reference sequence). CDR3 length: 13 amino acids. The chain's CDR3 is CSARGDRRSPLHL. The CDR3 DNA reads as TGCAGTGCTAGAGGGGACAGGAGGTCACCCCTCCACCTT.

The gene calls are TRBV7-9 and TRBJ2-5; 9 nucleotides line up with TRBD1. CDR1 is SEHNR and CDR2 is FQNEAQ in the germline V gene (reference sequence). Trimming removed 7 bases from V and 5 bases from J; junction bases left unmatched: 11. This CDR3 region has 15 residues. The CDR3 nucleotides are TGTGCCAGCACTCCACCGGGACAGGGAGGCGAGACCCAGTACTTC. This sequence encodes CASTPPGQGGETQYF.